This TCR beta chain originates from a study of shared clonotypes between healthy human individuals. In germline, CDR1 is SEHNR, CDR2 FQNEAQ (reference sequence). J was trimmed by 14 bases and V by 2 bases; bases with no gene match: 2. This CDR3 has 11 amino acids. Profiled with immunoSEQ multiplex PCR; TCRdb holds only in-frame clones, not every one. Here the sample spans about 660,000 clones, over 65% being singletons. The genes are TRBV7-9 and TRBJ2-1; 8 positions agree with TRBD2. The receptor was derived from a woman aged 25-40 years in good health. Sequenced input: memory CD4+ T cells sorted from blood. Sample subset: CD45RA-negative fraction. CDR3 sequence reads: CASSLTGGEFF. DNA of the CDR3: TGTGCCAGCAGCTTAACGGGAGGGGAGTTCTTC.